These 10 T cell receptor beta chains came from one sample sequenced in a study of blood T cell repertoires in COVID-19. Measured with immunoSEQ multiplex PCR; TCRdb has only the in-frame clones, and not every one. The table records 80,000 to 100,000 clones, 90% of them present only once. Source material: peripheral blood. Every receptor here comes from a human donor with active COVID-19. The donor label of this sample is uncertain.

V is TRBV7-2 and J is TRBJ2-6; the D gene is possibly TRBD1 (6 bases). CDR1 is SGHTA and CDR2 is FQGNSA in the germline V gene. Deletions cut 2 bases from V and 2 bases from J, with 13 bases between. This CDR3 contains 17 residues. CDR3 sequence reads: CASSLQGTRTGANVLTF. DNA of the CDR3: TGTGCCAGCAGCTTACAGGGGACCCGCACTGGGGCCAACGTCCTGACTTTC.

The gene calls are TRBV19 and TRBJ2-2; 7 bases line up with TRBD2. The V gene's germline CDR1 is LNHDA and CDR2 SQIVND (reference sequence). V lost 4 bases, J lost 6 bases, and 14 bases stayed unmatched. The length of the CDR3 is 17 residues. The DNA of the CDR3 is TGTGCCAGTAGTACTAAACTTGGGGGGGTTAATGCCGGGGAGCTGTTTTTT. Its protein product is CASSTKLGGVNAGELFF.

V gene TRBV6-5 combines with J gene TRBJ2-2; perhaps TRBD2 as D (7 bases). The CDR3 loop spans 15 amino acids. V was cut by 7 bases and J by 2 bases, with 14 bases left in between. Germline V gene lookup returns CDR1 MNHEY and CDR2 SVGAGI. The CDR3 is CASKSGGQNTGELFF. The CDR3 DNA reads as TGTGCCAGCAAATCCGGGGGGCAAAACACCGGGGAGCTGTTTTTT.

CDR3 bases: TGTGCCAGCAGTCCGACTAGCGGAGGGTACAATGAGCAGTTCTTC. Protein: CASSPTSGGYNEQFF. The rearrangement joins TRBV6-4 to TRBJ2-1, with TRBD2 matching 9 bases. Unmatched junction bases numbered 6, after V lost 5 bases and J lost 4 bases. The CDR3 totals 15 residues. Germline CDR1 is MRHNA and CDR2 is SNTAGT.

The chain couples TRBV3-1 (or the pseudogene TRBV3-2) to TRBJ1-2; unclear D gene. With 3 bases removed from V and 1 base from J, the gap between germline ends came to 12 bases. Germline loops: CDR1 LGHDT, CDR2 YNNKEL (reference sequence). The CDR3 consists of 15 residues. Here the CDR3 DNA reads TGTGCCAGCAGCCAGTTTTGGAGCCTTAACTATGGCTACACCTTC. Protein: CASSQFWSLNYGYTF.

The genes are TRBV7-9 and TRBJ1-4; TRBD1 agrees at 10 bases. J lost 3 bases, V lost 5 bases, and 6 bases had no gene match. The germline CDR1 and CDR2 sequences are SEHNR and FQNEAQ (reference sequence). This CDR3 is 16 amino acids long. DNA of the CDR3: TGTGCCAGCAGCCCCGACAGGGGGCTGCCTAATGAAAAACTGTTTTTT. Translation: CASSPDRGLPNEKLFF.

The rearrangement joins TRBV27 to TRBJ2-1, with 9 positions matching TRBD1. The CDR3 loop spans 15 amino acids. V lost 2 bases to trimming and J lost 5 bases; unmatched junction nucleotides: 4. CDR1 is MNHEY and CDR2 is SMNVEV in the germline V gene (reference sequence). The CDR3 protein is CASSLVWDRDNEQFF. CDR3 DNA sequence: TGTGCCAGCAGTTTAGTTTGGGACAGGGACAATGAGCAGTTCTTC.

This sequence joins TRBV3-1 (or the pseudogene TRBV3-2) and TRBJ1-5, with a weak D call TRBD1 (6 bases). Germline CDR1 reads LGHDT; CDR2 reads YNNKEL (reference sequence). The CDR3 is 14 amino acids. V was trimmed by 1 base and J by 2 bases, leaving 6 bases between them. This CDR3 is CASSQGQGNQPQHF. CDR3 nucleotides: TGTGCCAGCAGCCAAGGACAGGGCAATCAGCCCCAGCATTTT.

This clone was observed a single time. This rearrangement joins TRBV10-1 to TRBJ2-1; TRBD2 aligns across 9 bases. The CDR3 length is 13 residues. V dropped 6 bases and J dropped 9; count of bases not matched to a gene: 6. Germline CDR1 and CDR2: WNHNN and SYGVQD (reference sequence). The CDR3 region is CASSRGGAGEQFF. CDR3 nucleotides: TGCGCCAGCAGCCGCGGGGGGGCCGGTGAGCAGTTCTTC.

The chain couples TRBV2 to TRBJ2-4; unclear D gene. The CDR3 is made up of 16 amino acids. V was clipped by 2 bases and J by 0 bases, with 11 bases between them. In germline, CDR1 is SNHLY, CDR2 FYNNEI. Here the CDR3 DNA reads TGTGCCAGCAGTGAATTCCCGGAGCTAGCCAAAAACATTCAGTACTTC. As protein: CASSEFPELAKNIQYF.